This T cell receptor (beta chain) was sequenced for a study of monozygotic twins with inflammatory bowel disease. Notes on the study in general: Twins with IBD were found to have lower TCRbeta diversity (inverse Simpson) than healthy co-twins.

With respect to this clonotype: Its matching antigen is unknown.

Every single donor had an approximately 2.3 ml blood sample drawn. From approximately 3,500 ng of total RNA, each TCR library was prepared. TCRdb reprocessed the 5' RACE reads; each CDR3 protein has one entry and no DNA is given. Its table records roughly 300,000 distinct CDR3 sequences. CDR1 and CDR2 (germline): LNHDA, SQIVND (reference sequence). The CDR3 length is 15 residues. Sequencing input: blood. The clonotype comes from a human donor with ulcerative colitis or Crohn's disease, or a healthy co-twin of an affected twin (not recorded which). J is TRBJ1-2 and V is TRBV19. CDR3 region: CASSILGDSRYGYTF.